Reported below is one TCR beta chain. Germline CDR1 and CDR2: MNHEY and SVGEGT. CDR3 length: 15 amino acids. With 5 bases clipped from V and 8 bases from J, the junction kept 10 bases outside the gene matches. These data come from a study of control samples from healthy donors and cancer patients. TCRdb keeps only in-frame clones here, not all; method: immunoSEQ multiplex PCR. The sample contains some 220,000 clones, around 94% of which appear only once. The specimen sequenced was blood. This chain connects TRBV6-2 or TRBV6-3 to TRBJ1-4, with TRBD1 matching 8 bases. The source of this sequence is a man aged 50 or older in good health. The CDR3 DNA follows: TGTGCCAGCAGTAGCGGACAGGGTGGAAACGAAAAACTGTTTTTT. Its protein is CASSSGQGGNEKLFF.